The sample holds a few counts of the clone carrying this T cell receptor beta chain. TCRdb called the 5' RACE reads again in MiXCR, with one record for every CDR3 protein. The top ten hold about 2.7% of the sample, which has hundreds of thousands of distinct CDR3 sequences, 24% seen once. The trim removed 2 bases at V and 1 base at J, leaving 2 bases unmatched. The germline CDR1 and CDR2 sequences are SGHRS and YFSETQ. This CDR3 has 14 residues. The data derive from a study of identical twins. The same sample was also studied in work on T cells expressing NK-cell markers. That work states: Out of eight donors sequenced, seven tested HCMV-seropositive and the remaining one seronegative.

The rearrangement links TRBV5-1 to TRBJ2-7, with 8 bases identical to TRBD2. Sequenced sample: CD4+ T cells sorted from blood. This TCR came from a woman between 18 and 30 years old in good health. The CDR3 loop reads CASSFASGSYEQYF. The CDR3 nucleotides read TGCGCCAGCAGCTTCGCTAGCGGGTCCTACGAGCAGTACTTC. The full variable domain, its missing parts supplied by reference TRBV5-1 and TRBJ2-7, is KAGVTQTPRYLIKTRGQQVTLSCSPISGHRSVSWYQQTPGQGLQFLFEYFSETQRNKGNFPGRFSGRQFSNSRSEMNVSTLELGDSALYLCASSFASGSYEQYFGPGTRLTVT.